Below, 11 T cell receptor beta chains from the same sample are listed, as sequenced in a study of blood T cells in healthy people across ages (dated by TCRdb to between 2014 and 2016). Receptors were amplified or captured by 5' RACE. Sequencing relied on an Illumina HiSeq 2500. A second PCR of roughly 7 to 12 cycles was performed with a sample-barcoded 5' primer and a J-beta primer mix. TCRdb reprocessing: public reads trimmed at Q25 with fastp, clones called with MiXCR, in-frame beta chains kept. CDR3 protein duplicates are merged, each entry listing the most common genes and DNA. For this sample there are more than 650,000 distinct CDR3 sequences; roughly 50% appear just once. The biggest ten clones account for about 42% of the sample. Input material: blood. The origin of the receptors is a man older than 75 in good health.

There are a few counts of this clonotype. This rearrangement joins TRBV6-5 to TRBJ1-4; 11 nucleotides match TRBD1. Germline V gene lookup returns CDR1 MNHEY and CDR2 SVGAGI. This CDR3 region has 15 residues. The ends lost 2 bases at V and 8 bases at J; junction bases unmatched: 4. In nucleotides, the CDR3 is TGTGCCAGCAGTTACGAGGGACAGGGGGTCGAAAAACTGTTTTTT. Its protein is CASSYEGQGVEKLFF.

The chain is built from TRBV29-1 and TRBJ2-5; D uncertain. This CDR3 has 11 amino acids. The germline V gene encodes CDR1 SQVTM and CDR2 ANQGSEA. With 4 bases removed from V and 5 bases from J, the gap between germline ends came to 8 bases. The CDR3 nucleotides read TGCAGCGTTGGTAGTGGGGAGACCCAGTACTTC. Translated, it gives CSVGSGETQYF.

This clonotype has more than one count but fewer than ten. The V call is TRBV20-1, the J call TRBJ2-7; D possibly corresponds to TRBD2 (5 bases). Per the germline V gene, CDR1 is DFQATT and CDR2 is SNEGSKA (reference sequence). V was trimmed by 0 bases and J by 0 bases, leaving 12 bases between them. CDR3 length: 15 residues. CDR3 residues: CSARDRGGPSYEQYF. In DNA, the CDR3 is TGCAGTGCTAGAGATCGCGGAGGCCCCTCCTACGAGCAGTACTTC.

V and J are TRBV6-6 and TRBJ2-5; D gene unclear. The V and J ends lost 7 bases and 0 bases respectively, with 6 bases between them. The germline V gene has CDR1 MNHNY and CDR2 SVGAGI (reference sequence). The CDR3 consists of 12 residues. CDR3 loop: CASMGYQETQYF. The CDR3, as DNA: TGTGCCAGCATGGGGTACCAAGAGACCCAGTACTTC.

This rearrangement joins TRBV12-5 to TRBJ2-5; D is unresolved. The J call may be incorrect, as the DNA end agrees better with TRBJ2-7. The CDR3 totals 12 residues. CDR1 and CDR2 from the germline V gene are LGHNT and FRNRAP. The CDR3: CASGRLNYEQYF. The CDR3 nucleotides are TGTGCTAGTGGTCGACTGAATTACGAGCAGTACTTC.

J is TRBJ2-7 and V is TRBV4-2; possibly TRBD1 for D (7 bases). Per the germline V gene, CDR1 is LGHNA and CDR2 is YNFKEQ. V gave up 1 base and J gave up 3 bases, with 13 bases separating them. The CDR3 has 15 amino acids. The CDR3 region has the DNA TGTGCCAGCAGCCAAGGCAGGGGGGTAGACTACGAGCAGTACTTC. Its translation: CASSQGRGVDYEQYF.

This clonotype was found many times. This sequence joins TRBV6-1 and TRBJ2-7, with TRBD1 matching 7 bases. Trimming at V came to 6 bases and at J to 0 bases, leaving 8 bases not matched to a gene. Germline assignment: CDR1 MNHNS and CDR2 SASEGT. The CDR3 consists of 15 residues. The CDR3 DNA sequence: TGTGCCAGCAGCCCCGTGGCAGGGGGCTCCTACGAGCAGTACTTC. Its protein product is CASSPVAGGSYEQYF.

The V call is TRBV3-1, the J call TRBJ2-1; no reliable D call. The CDR3 length is 15 residues. Germline CDR1 LGHDT, CDR2 YNNKEL (reference sequence). Deletions cut 2 bases from V and 6 bases from J, with 14 bases between. CDR3 sequence: CASSQIGGTLNEQFF. In nucleotides, the CDR3 is TGTGCCAGCAGCCAAATCGGTGGCACCCTCAATGAGCAGTTCTTC.

This chain connects TRBV28 to TRBJ2-1; 14 nucleotides line up with TRBD2. Germline lookup yields CDR1 MDHEN and CDR2 SYDVKM. CDR3 length: 15 residues. V lost 6 bases, J lost 9 bases, and 7 bases stayed unmatched. In DNA form, the CDR3 reads TGTGCCAGCAGAGTAGGACTAGCGGGAGGCGCTGAGCAGTTCTTC. Translation: CASRVGLAGGAEQFF.

This clonotype was counted between two and nine times. J is TRBJ2-7 and V is TRBV10-2; D is possibly TRBD1 (5 bases). V lost 5 bases and J lost 3, with 11 bases in between. CDR3 length: 13 amino acids. Per the germline V gene, CDR1 is WSHSY and CDR2 is SAAADI. The CDR3 region has the DNA TGCGCCAGCAGTCAGGGTTATGGCTACGAGCAGTACTTC. Translating it yields CASSQGYGYEQYF.

V gene TRBV3-1 combines with J gene TRBJ1-1; 9 positions match TRBD1. Germline CDR1 and CDR2: LGHDT and YNNKEL (reference sequence). The CDR3 has 19 amino acids. Trimming at V came to 0 bases and at J to 5 bases, leaving 16 bases not matched to a gene. In nucleotides, the CDR3 is TGTGCCAGCAGCCAAGAGGGGCTCGGGGACAGGGTATCAGGTACTGAAGCTTTCTTT. Protein product: CASSQEGLGDRVSGTEAFF.